A selection of T cell receptor beta chains follows, all from one sample in a study of vaccination effects on CD4 cells after COVID-19. Measured with immunoSEQ multiplex PCR; TCRdb has only the in-frame clones, and not every one. The sample yields about 40,000 clones, about 67% seen once. Their recognized antigens are unknown. Source: CD4+ T cells from PBMCs cultured without peptide, taken after COVID-19 vaccination. These receptors were collected from a human donor who received a COVID-19 vaccine. CDR3s include the opening cysteine and the closing phenylalanine or tryptophan. The order of the fields is V gene, clone size, J gene, D gene, CDR3 DNA, CDR3 protein. The D gene is left open where the match is weak. Size tells how often a clone was seen (once, few, many) or the class of an expanded clone, and some rows leave it out.

V gene: TRBV2
clone size: -
J gene: TRBJ1-1
D gene: -
CDR3 DNA: TGTGCCAGCAGTGTCGAGGGAAACACTGAAGCTTTCTTT
CDR3 protein: CASSVEGNTEAFF

V gene: TRBV7-2
clone size: -
J gene: TRBJ2-3
D gene: TRBD2
CDR3 DNA: TGTGCCAGCAAGGGACTAGGAACCAGCACAGATACGCAGTATTTT
CDR3 protein: CASKGLGTSTDTQYF

V gene: TRBV5-6
clone size: -
J gene: TRBJ2-1
D gene: -
CDR3 DNA: TGTGCCAGCAGCTTCGGGAGGGACAGACACAATGAGCAGTTCTTC
CDR3 protein: CASSFGRDRHNEQFF

V gene: TRBV24-1
clone size: -
J gene: TRBJ1-1
D gene: TRBD1
CDR3 DNA: TGTGCCACCAGTGATTTCCTAACAGGGGGCGTTACTGAAGCTTTCTTT
CDR3 protein: CATSDFLTGGVTEAFF

V gene: TRBV18
clone size: few
J gene: TRBJ2-1
D gene: -
CDR3 DNA: TGTGCCAGCTCACCACCCTTGCAAGAGCCGGCATACAATGAGCAGTTCTTC
CDR3 protein: CASSPPLQEPAYNEQFF

V gene: TRBV6-5
clone size: -
J gene: TRBJ2-5
D gene: -
CDR3 DNA: TGTGCCAGCAGTTATGGGGAATTGGCCCAGTACTTC
CDR3 protein: CASSYGELAQYF

V gene: TRBV24-1
clone size: -
J gene: TRBJ1-4
D gene: -
CDR3 DNA: TGTGCCACCAGTGACGTCTTTGGCGAAAAACTGTTTTTT
CDR3 protein: CATSDVFGEKLFF

V gene: TRBV24-1
clone size: -
J gene: TRBJ1-2
D gene: -
CDR3 DNA: TGTGCCACCAGTGATTCTAGGGCTGGCTACACCTTC
CDR3 protein: CATSDSRAGYTF

V gene: TRBV5-1
clone size: -
J gene: TRBJ1-1
D gene: -
CDR3 DNA: TGCGCCAGCAGCTTGGCCCCAGGGAGTAACACTGAAGCTTTCTTT
CDR3 protein: CASSLAPGSNTEAFF

V gene: TRBV5-4
clone size: -
J gene: TRBJ2-7
D gene: -
CDR3 DNA: TGTGCCAGCAGTGTACAGGGGACTCCTAGCGAGCAGTACTTC
CDR3 protein: CASSVQGTPSEQYF

V gene: TRBV3-1/TRBV3-2
clone size: -
J gene: TRBJ1-4
D gene: -
CDR3 DNA: TGTGCCAGCAGCCAAGGAATGGGGGGCCTTTGGGAAAAACTGTTTTTT
CDR3 protein: CASSQGMGGLWEKLFF

V gene: TRBV9
clone size: -
J gene: TRBJ2-5
D gene: TRBD1
CDR3 DNA: TGTGCCAGCAGCGCGACAGGGGAAGAGACCCAGTACTTC
CDR3 protein: CASSATGEETQYF

V gene: TRBV3-1/TRBV3-2
clone size: -
J gene: TRBJ2-1
D gene: -
CDR3 DNA: TGTGCCAGCAGCCAAGGGGGGGCGGGTGAGCAGTTCTTC
CDR3 protein: CASSQGGAGEQFF

V gene: TRBV3-1/TRBV3-2
clone size: once
J gene: TRBJ1-3
D gene: -
CDR3 DNA: TGTGCCAGCAGCCAAGATTTTCCTGGGGTAACCTCTGGAAACACCATATATTTT
CDR3 protein: CASSQDFPGVTSGNTIYF

V gene: TRBV12-5
clone size: -
J gene: TRBJ2-7
D gene: TRBD1
CDR3 DNA: TGTGCTAGTGGGCCTACAACGGGACAGACGAACGAGCAGTACTTC
CDR3 protein: CASGPTTGQTNEQYF

V gene: TRBV11-1
clone size: -
J gene: TRBJ2-3
D gene: -
CDR3 DNA: TGTGCCAGCAGCCCTCATCCCCCAGATACGCAGTATTTT
CDR3 protein: CASSPHPPDTQYF

V gene: TRBV19
clone size: -
J gene: TRBJ1-4
D gene: -
CDR3 DNA: TGTGCCAGTAGTATCTCGGGGGCGGGTGAAAAACTGTTTTTT
CDR3 protein: CASSISGAGEKLFF

V gene: TRBV19
clone size: -
J gene: TRBJ2-7
D gene: -
CDR3 DNA: TGTGCCAGTAGTATAGGGGGAGCCTACGAGCAGTACTTC
CDR3 protein: CASSIGGAYEQYF

V gene: TRBV25-1
clone size: -
J gene: TRBJ2-1
D gene: TRBD1
CDR3 DNA: TGTGCCAGCAGTGAATGGGACAGGGCAAACAATGAGCAGTTCTTC
CDR3 protein: CASSEWDRANNEQFF

V gene: TRBV5-8
clone size: -
J gene: TRBJ2-1
D gene: TRBD2
CDR3 DNA: TGTGCCAGCAGTTATACCGGGACTAGCGGGGGGATATACAATGAGCAGTTCTTC
CDR3 protein: CASSYTGTSGGIYNEQFF

V gene: TRBV28
clone size: -
J gene: TRBJ1-1
D gene: -
CDR3 DNA: TGTGCCAGCAGACTGCCCGAGGGGGGGTCGGGTGAAGCTTTCTTT
CDR3 protein: CASRLPEGGSGEAFF

V gene: TRBV11-2
clone size: -
J gene: TRBJ1-2
D gene: -
CDR3 DNA: TGTGCCAGCAGCTTAGTAGGGCCAGGGAGGGGCTACACCTTC
CDR3 protein: CASSLVGPGRGYTF

V gene: TRBV7-2
clone size: -
J gene: TRBJ1-1
D gene: -
CDR3 DNA: TGTGCCAGCAGTCAATACTCCTCCGGGGAGGCTTTCTTT
CDR3 protein: CASSQYSSGEAFF

V gene: TRBV6-4
clone size: few
J gene: TRBJ2-3
D gene: TRBD2
CDR3 DNA: TGTGCCAGCAGCTTGGGGACTAGAAGTGATACGCAGTATTTT
CDR3 protein: CASSLGTRSDTQYF

V gene: TRBV7-9
clone size: -
J gene: TRBJ2-5
D gene: TRBD2
CDR3 DNA: TGTGCCAGCAGCTTATACGGGGGAGGGCCAGAGACCCAGTACTTC
CDR3 protein: CASSLYGGGPETQYF

V gene: TRBV11-3
clone size: -
J gene: TRBJ2-5
D gene: -
CDR3 DNA: TGTGCCAGCAGCTTATCCAGCCAAGAGACCCAGTACTTC
CDR3 protein: CASSLSSQETQYF

V gene: TRBV27
clone size: few
J gene: TRBJ1-3
D gene: -
CDR3 DNA: TGTGCCAGCAGTTTATACGGAAGCACTGGAAACACCATATATTTT
CDR3 protein: CASSLYGSTGNTIYF

V gene: TRBV6-5
clone size: once
J gene: TRBJ1-2
D gene: -
CDR3 DNA: TGTGCCAGCACCCCTCCGGCTAACTATGGCTACACCTTC
CDR3 protein: CASTPPANYGYTF

V gene: TRBV7-9
clone size: -
J gene: TRBJ2-1
D gene: -
CDR3 DNA: TGTGCCAGCACCGGCAGGGGACTTACAGAACTCAATGAGCAGTTCTTC
CDR3 protein: CASTGRGLTELNEQFF

V gene: TRBV6-1
clone size: -
J gene: TRBJ2-7
D gene: -
CDR3 DNA: TGTGCCAGCAGTGAAGATCAGGTACCTCGCGAGCAGTACTTC
CDR3 protein: CASSEDQVPREQYF

V gene: TRBV19
clone size: -
J gene: TRBJ1-2
D gene: TRBD1
CDR3 DNA: TGTGCCAGTAGTGACCCGGGACAGGGGGGGAAGGGCTATGGCTACACCTTC
CDR3 protein: CASSDPGQGGKGYGYTF

V gene: TRBV5-1
clone size: -
J gene: TRBJ1-1
D gene: TRBD1
CDR3 DNA: TGCGCCAGCAGTTTGTCAGGGGGTGAAGCTTTCTTT
CDR3 protein: CASSLSGGEAFF

V gene: TRBV6-5
clone size: -
J gene: TRBJ2-7
D gene: TRBD2
CDR3 DNA: TGTGCCAGCAGCCGCACTAGCGGGGGATCCTACGAGCAGTACTTC
CDR3 protein: CASSRTSGGSYEQYF

V gene: TRBV5-1
clone size: few
J gene: TRBJ1-1
D gene: TRBD1
CDR3 DNA: TGCGCCAGCAGCGCATTGACAGGGTATGAAGCTTTCTTT
CDR3 protein: CASSALTGYEAFF

V gene: TRBV10-3
clone size: few
J gene: TRBJ1-2
D gene: TRBD1
CDR3 DNA: TGTGCCATCACCGATGGGGACAGGGTTGATGGCTACACCTTC
CDR3 protein: CAITDGDRVDGYTF

V gene: TRBV25-1
clone size: -
J gene: TRBJ2-1
D gene: TRBD1
CDR3 DNA: TGTGCCAGCAGTGAATTAGGGGGACAGACAATCGATGAGCAGTTCTTC
CDR3 protein: CASSELGGQTIDEQFF

V gene: TRBV6-1
clone size: -
J gene: TRBJ1-3
D gene: -
CDR3 DNA: TGTGCCAGCAGTGAAGGCAGCTCTGGAAACACCATATATTTT
CDR3 protein: CASSEGSSGNTIYF

V gene: TRBV28
clone size: few
J gene: TRBJ2-1
D gene: -
CDR3 DNA: TGTGCCAGCATTCCGGGACACTACAATGAGCAGTTCTTC
CDR3 protein: CASIPGHYNEQFF

V gene: TRBV7-9
clone size: -
J gene: TRBJ1-4
D gene: -
CDR3 DNA: TGTGCCAGCAGCCCCTCAGGGTTAACTAATGAAAAACTGTTTTTT
CDR3 protein: CASSPSGLTNEKLFF

V gene: TRBV19
clone size: -
J gene: TRBJ2-7
D gene: TRBD1
CDR3 DNA: TGTGCCACCCAGTTGGGGACAGGGAGCGAGCAGTACTTC
CDR3 protein: CATQLGTGSEQYF

V gene: TRBV19
clone size: -
J gene: TRBJ2-2
D gene: TRBD2
CDR3 DNA: TGTGCCAGTAGTATGCCTAGCGGGGGGGCCTGGACCGGGGAGCTGTTTTTT
CDR3 protein: CASSMPSGGAWTGELFF

V gene: TRBV5-1
clone size: -
J gene: TRBJ2-1
D gene: -
CDR3 DNA: TGCGCCAGCAGCTTGGACTCGAGGAATGAGCAGTTCTTC
CDR3 protein: CASSLDSRNEQFF

V gene: TRBV19
clone size: -
J gene: TRBJ2-7
D gene: TRBD1
CDR3 DNA: TGTGCCAGTAGGGAGTTAGGACAGGACTCCTACGAGCAGTACTTC
CDR3 protein: CASRELGQDSYEQYF

V gene: TRBV5-1
clone size: once
J gene: TRBJ1-6
D gene: TRBD1
CDR3 DNA: TGCGCCAGCAGCTGGGCCGCTAGAACGGACAGGGCCCCCCTCCACTTT
CDR3 protein: CASSWAARTDRAPLHF

V gene: TRBV19
clone size: few
J gene: TRBJ1-1
D gene: -
CDR3 DNA: TGTGCCAGTAGTATGAGGGGTACGAGAGGTTCCCCTGAAGCTTTCTTT
CDR3 protein: CASSMRGTRGSPEAFF

V gene: TRBV19
clone size: few
J gene: TRBJ2-3
D gene: -
CDR3 DNA: TGTGCCAGTAGTATGAGGGTTAGCGGAAGCACAGATACGCAGTATTTT
CDR3 protein: CASSMRVSGSTDTQYF

V gene: TRBV18
clone size: once
J gene: TRBJ2-3
D gene: -
CDR3 DNA: TGTGCCAGCTCACCACCGGCTCCGCTCACGAATACGCAGTATTTT
CDR3 protein: CASSPPAPLTNTQYF

V gene: TRBV5-1
clone size: -
J gene: TRBJ2-5
D gene: -
CDR3 DNA: TGCGCCAGCAGCTGGGAGGAGACCCAGTACTTC
CDR3 protein: CASSWEETQYF

V gene: TRBV4-2
clone size: -
J gene: TRBJ1-2
D gene: -
CDR3 DNA: TGTGCCAGCAGCCAAGAGGAAAACACACACTATGGCTACACCTTC
CDR3 protein: CASSQEENTHYGYTF

V gene: TRBV9
clone size: -
J gene: TRBJ2-5
D gene: -
CDR3 DNA: TGTGCCAGCAGCGTAGGTCAGATCCAAGAGACCCAGTACTTC
CDR3 protein: CASSVGQIQETQYF

V gene: TRBV7-9
clone size: -
J gene: TRBJ2-3
D gene: -
CDR3 DNA: TGTGCCAGCAGCGAACCTAGCAGCACAGATACGCAGTATTTT
CDR3 protein: CASSEPSSTDTQYF

V gene: TRBV11-2
clone size: -
J gene: TRBJ2-7
D gene: -
CDR3 DNA: TGTGCCAGCAGCTTAAGTAGGCTCGAGCAGTACTTC
CDR3 protein: CASSLSRLEQYF

V gene: TRBV7-9
clone size: -
J gene: TRBJ2-1
D gene: TRBD2
CDR3 DNA: TGTGCCAGCAGCTTAGTAGGTGGGAGGGGATCCTACAATGAGCAGTTCTTC
CDR3 protein: CASSLVGGRGSYNEQFF

V gene: TRBV4-1
clone size: few
J gene: TRBJ1-3
D gene: TRBD1
CDR3 DNA: TGCGCCAGCAGCCCTGAGGGGACAGGAGAAAGCTCTGGAAACACCATATATTTT
CDR3 protein: CASSPEGTGESSGNTIYF

V gene: TRBV11-2
clone size: few
J gene: TRBJ1-1
D gene: TRBD1
CDR3 DNA: TGTGCCAGCAGAGGTCAGGGGGCAGGGGGAACTGAAGCTTTCTTT
CDR3 protein: CASRGQGAGGTEAFF

V gene: TRBV25-1
clone size: -
J gene: TRBJ2-7
D gene: TRBD1
CDR3 DNA: TGTGCCAGCAGTGATTCAGGGGGACCTTACGAGCAGTACTTC
CDR3 protein: CASSDSGGPYEQYF

V gene: TRBV27
clone size: -
J gene: TRBJ2-5
D gene: TRBD1
CDR3 DNA: TGTGCCAGCAGTCCAAGGGGGCGGGAGACCCAGTACTTC
CDR3 protein: CASSPRGRETQYF

V gene: TRBV14
clone size: -
J gene: TRBJ2-7
D gene: -
CDR3 DNA: TGTGCCAGCAGCCAAGTCATCAGAGGAACCTACGAGCAGTACTTC
CDR3 protein: CASSQVIRGTYEQYF

V gene: TRBV10-3
clone size: -
J gene: TRBJ1-2
D gene: TRBD1
CDR3 DNA: TGTGCCATCAGTGAGTCGTTATTGAAGGGACAGGGGGCAGCTAACTATGGCTACACCTTC
CDR3 protein: CAISESLLKGQGAANYGYTF